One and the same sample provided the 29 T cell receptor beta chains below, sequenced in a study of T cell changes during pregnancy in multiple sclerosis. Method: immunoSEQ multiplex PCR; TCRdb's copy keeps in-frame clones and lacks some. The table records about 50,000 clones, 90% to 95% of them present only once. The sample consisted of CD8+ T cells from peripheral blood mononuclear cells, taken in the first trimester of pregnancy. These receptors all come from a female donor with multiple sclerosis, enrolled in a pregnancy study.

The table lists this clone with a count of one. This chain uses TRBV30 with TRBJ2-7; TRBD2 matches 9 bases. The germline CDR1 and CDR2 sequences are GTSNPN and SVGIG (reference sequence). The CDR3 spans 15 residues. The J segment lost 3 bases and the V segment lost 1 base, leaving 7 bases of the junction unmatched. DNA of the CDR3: TGTGCCTGGAGTGCCGGGACTAGCAGCTACTACGAGCAGTACTTC. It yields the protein CAWSAGTSSYYEQYF.

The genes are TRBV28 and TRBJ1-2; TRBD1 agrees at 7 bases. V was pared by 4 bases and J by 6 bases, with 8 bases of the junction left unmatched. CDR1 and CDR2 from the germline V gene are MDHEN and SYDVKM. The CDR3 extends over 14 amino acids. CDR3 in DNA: TGTGCCAGCAGTTCCACAGACAGGGTCAATGGCTACACCTTC. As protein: CASSSTDRVNGYTF.

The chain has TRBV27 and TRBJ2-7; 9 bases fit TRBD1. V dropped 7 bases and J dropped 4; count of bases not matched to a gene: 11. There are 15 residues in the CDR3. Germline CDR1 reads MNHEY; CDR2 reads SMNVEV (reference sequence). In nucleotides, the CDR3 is TGTGCCAGCATCTCCTTCGACAGGGGGTCGTACGAGCAGTACTTC. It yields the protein CASISFDRGSYEQYF.

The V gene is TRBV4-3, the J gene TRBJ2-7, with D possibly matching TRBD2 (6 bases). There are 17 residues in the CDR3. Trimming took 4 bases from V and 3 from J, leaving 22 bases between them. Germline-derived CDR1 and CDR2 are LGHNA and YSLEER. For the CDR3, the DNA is TGCGCCAGCAGCCCCTCGGGGACTTTCTCCCCTCTCTACGAGCAGTACTTC. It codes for CASSPSGTFSPLYEQYF.

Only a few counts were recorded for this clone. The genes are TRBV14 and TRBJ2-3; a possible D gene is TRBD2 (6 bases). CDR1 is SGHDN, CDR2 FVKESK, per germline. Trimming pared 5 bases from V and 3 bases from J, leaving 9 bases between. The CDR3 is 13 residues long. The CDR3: CASSSDYTDTQYF. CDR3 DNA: TGTGCCAGCAGCTCGGACTATACAGATACGCAGTATTTT.

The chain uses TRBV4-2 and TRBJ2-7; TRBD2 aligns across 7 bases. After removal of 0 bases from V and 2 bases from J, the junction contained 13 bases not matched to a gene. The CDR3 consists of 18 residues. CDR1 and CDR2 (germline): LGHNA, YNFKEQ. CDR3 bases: TGTGCCAGCAGCCAAGAAGGATTCTTGGCTAGCGGAACCTACGAGCAGTACTTC. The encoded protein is CASSQEGFLASGTYEQYF.

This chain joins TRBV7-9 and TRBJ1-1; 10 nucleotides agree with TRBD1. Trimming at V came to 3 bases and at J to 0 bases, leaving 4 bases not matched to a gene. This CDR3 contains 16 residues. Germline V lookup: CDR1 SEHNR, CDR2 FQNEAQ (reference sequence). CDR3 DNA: TGTGCCAGCAGCTTCGGGACAGGGGCCCTGAACACTGAAGCTTTCTTT. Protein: CASSFGTGALNTEAFF.

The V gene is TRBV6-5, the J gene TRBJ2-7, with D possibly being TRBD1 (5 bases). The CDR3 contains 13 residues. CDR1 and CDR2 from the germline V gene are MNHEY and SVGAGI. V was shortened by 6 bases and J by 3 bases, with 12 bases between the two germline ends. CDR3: CASRGAASYEQYF. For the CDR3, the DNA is TGTGCCAGCAGAGGGGCAGCGAGCTACGAGCAGTACTTC.

The CDR3 sequence: CASSWGQSTGELFF. The CDR3 DNA sequence: TGTGCCAGCAGCTGGGGACAGTCCACCGGGGAGCTGTTTTTT. V gene TRBV5-8 combines with J gene TRBJ2-2, with 7 bases that match TRBD1. J gave up 4 bases and V 3 bases, and 3 bases lay outside the gene matches. CDR1 and CDR2 from the germline V gene are SGHTS and YDEGEE. This CDR3 comprises 14 residues.

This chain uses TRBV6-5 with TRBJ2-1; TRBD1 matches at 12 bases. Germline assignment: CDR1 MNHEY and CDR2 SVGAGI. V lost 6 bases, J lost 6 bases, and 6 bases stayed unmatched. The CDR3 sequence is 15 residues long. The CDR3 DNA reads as TGTGCCAGCAGCTTGGGACAGGGGGCCGGCAATGAGCAGTTCTTC. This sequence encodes CASSLGQGAGNEQFF.

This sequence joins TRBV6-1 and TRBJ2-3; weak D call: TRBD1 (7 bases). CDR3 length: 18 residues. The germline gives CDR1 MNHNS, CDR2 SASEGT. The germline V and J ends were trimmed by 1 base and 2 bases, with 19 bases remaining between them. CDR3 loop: CASSEDKGTGEATDTQYF. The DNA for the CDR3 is TGTGCCAGCAGTGAAGATAAGGGAACAGGGGAGGCCACAGATACGCAGTATTTT.

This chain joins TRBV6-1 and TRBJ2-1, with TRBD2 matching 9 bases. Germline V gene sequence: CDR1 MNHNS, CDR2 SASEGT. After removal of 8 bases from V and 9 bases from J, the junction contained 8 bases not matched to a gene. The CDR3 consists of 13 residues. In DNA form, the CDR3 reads TGTGCCAGCTGGGCGGGAGGGGGGGGTGAGCAGTTCTTC. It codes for CASWAGGGGEQFF.

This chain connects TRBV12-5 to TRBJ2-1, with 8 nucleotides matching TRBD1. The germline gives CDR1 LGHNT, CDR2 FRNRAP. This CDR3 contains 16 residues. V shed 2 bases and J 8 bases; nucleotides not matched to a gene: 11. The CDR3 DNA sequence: TGTGCTAGTGGTTTGCGCGGACAGGGTGTTAGGGATGAGCAGTTCTTC. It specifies CASGLRGQGVRDEQFF.

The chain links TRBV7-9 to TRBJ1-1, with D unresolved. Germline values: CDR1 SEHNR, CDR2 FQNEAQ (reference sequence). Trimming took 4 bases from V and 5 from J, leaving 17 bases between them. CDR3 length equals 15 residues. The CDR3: CASSSFAIGGTEAFF. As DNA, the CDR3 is TGTGCCAGCAGCTCCTTCGCCATAGGAGGGACTGAAGCTTTCTTT.

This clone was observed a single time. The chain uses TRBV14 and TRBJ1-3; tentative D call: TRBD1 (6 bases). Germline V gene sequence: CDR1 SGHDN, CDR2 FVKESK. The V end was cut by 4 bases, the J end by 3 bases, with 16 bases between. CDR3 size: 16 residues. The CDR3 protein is CASSPPTQGLGNTIYF. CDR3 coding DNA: TGTGCCAGCAGCCCCCCCACCCAGGGGCTTGGAAACACCATATATTTT.

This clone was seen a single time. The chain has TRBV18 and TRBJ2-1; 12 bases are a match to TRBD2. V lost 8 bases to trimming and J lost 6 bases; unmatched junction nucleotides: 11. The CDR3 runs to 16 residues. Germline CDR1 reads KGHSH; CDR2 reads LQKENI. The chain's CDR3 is CASTEIGLAGLNEQFF. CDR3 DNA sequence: TGTGCCAGCACGGAGATAGGACTAGCGGGACTCAATGAGCAGTTCTTC.

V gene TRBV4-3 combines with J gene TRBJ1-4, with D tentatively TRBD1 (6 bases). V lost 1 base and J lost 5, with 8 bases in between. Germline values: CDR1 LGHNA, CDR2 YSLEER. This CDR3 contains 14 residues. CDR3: CASSQGQGNEKLFF. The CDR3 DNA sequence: TGCGCCAGCAGCCAAGGGCAGGGGAATGAAAAACTGTTTTTT.

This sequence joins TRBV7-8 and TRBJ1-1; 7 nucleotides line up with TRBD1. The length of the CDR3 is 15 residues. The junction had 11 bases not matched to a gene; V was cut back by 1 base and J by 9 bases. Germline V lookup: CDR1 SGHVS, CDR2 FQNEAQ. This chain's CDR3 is CASSLGITGDRQAFF. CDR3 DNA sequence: TGTGCCAGCAGCTTAGGGATTACAGGGGATAGGCAAGCTTTCTTT.

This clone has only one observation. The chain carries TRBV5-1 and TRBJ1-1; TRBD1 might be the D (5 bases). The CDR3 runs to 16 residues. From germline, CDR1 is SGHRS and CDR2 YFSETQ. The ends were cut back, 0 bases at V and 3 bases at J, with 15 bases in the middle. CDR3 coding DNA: TGCGCCAGCAGCTTGGAAACAGGATGGGCATACACTGAAGCTTTCTTT. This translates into CASSLETGWAYTEAFF.

CDR3 sequence (DNA): TGTGCCAGCAGCTTAGCGACAGGCACAGATACGCAGTATTTT. Its translation: CASSLATGTDTQYF. The chain uses TRBV7-9 and TRBJ2-3; tentatively, D is TRBD1 (5 bases). This CDR3 contains 14 residues. Trimming removed 0 bases from V and 1 base from J, with 5 bases in between. The germline CDR1 and CDR2 sequences are SEHNR and FQNEAQ (reference sequence).

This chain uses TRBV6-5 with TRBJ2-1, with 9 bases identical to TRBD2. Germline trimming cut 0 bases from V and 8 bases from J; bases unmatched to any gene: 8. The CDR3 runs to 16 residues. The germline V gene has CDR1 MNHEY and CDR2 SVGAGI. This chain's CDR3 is CASSYSSSGSFDEQFF. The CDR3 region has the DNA TGTGCCAGCAGTTACTCGAGTAGCGGGAGTTTTGATGAGCAGTTCTTC.

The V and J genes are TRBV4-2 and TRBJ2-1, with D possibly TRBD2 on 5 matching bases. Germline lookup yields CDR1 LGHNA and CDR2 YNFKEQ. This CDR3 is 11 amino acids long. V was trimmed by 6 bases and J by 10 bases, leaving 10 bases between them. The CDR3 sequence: CASSPGIEQFF. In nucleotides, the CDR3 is TGTGCCAGCAGTCCGGGGATAGAGCAGTTCTTC.

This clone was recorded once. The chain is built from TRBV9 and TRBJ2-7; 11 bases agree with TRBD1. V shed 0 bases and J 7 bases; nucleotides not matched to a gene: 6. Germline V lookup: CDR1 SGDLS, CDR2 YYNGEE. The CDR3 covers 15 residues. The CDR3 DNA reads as TGTGCCAGCAGCGTAGGGGGACAGGGGGGAGAGGAGCAGTACTTC. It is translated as CASSVGGQGGEEQYF.

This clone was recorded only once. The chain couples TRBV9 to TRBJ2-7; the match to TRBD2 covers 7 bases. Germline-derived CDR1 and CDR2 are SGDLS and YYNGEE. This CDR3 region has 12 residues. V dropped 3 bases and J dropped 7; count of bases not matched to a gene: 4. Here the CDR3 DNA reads TGTGCCAGCAGCGAGGAAGCGGGGGAGCAGTACTTC. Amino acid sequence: CASSEEAGEQYF.

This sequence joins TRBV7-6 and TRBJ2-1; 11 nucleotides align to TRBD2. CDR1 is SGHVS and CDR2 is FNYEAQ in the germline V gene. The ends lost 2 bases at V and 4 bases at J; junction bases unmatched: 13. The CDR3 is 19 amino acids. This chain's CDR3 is CASSLLAGGPRMPYNEQFF. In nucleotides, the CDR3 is TGTGCCAGCAGCTTACTAGCGGGAGGCCCCAGGATGCCTTACAATGAGCAGTTCTTC.

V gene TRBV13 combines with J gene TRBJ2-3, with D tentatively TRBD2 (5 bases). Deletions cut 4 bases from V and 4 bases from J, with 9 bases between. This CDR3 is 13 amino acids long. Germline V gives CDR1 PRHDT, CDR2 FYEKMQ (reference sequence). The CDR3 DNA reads TGTGCCAGCAGCTACGAGGGCGCAGATACGCAGTATTTT. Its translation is CASSYEGADTQYF.

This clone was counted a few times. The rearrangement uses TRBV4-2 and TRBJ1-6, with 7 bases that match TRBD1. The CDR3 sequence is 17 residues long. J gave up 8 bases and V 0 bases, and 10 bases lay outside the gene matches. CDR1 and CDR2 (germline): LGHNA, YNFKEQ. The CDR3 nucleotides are TGTGCCAGCAGCCAAGATCCCGACAGGGAAGGGCATTCACCCCTCCACTTT. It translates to CASSQDPDREGHSPLHF.

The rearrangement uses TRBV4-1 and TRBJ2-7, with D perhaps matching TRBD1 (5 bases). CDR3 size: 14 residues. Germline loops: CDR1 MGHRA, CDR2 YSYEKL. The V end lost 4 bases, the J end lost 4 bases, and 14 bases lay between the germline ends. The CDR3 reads CASSLQGNGYEQYF. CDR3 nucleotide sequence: TGCGCCAGCAGCCTCCAGGGAAACGGGTACGAGCAGTACTTC.

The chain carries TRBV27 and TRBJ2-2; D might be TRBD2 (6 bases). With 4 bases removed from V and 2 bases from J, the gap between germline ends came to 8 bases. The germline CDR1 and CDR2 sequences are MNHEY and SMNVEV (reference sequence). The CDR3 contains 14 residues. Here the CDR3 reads CASSWDFNTGELFF. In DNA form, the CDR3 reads TGTGCCAGCAGTTGGGACTTTAACACCGGGGAGCTGTTTTTT.